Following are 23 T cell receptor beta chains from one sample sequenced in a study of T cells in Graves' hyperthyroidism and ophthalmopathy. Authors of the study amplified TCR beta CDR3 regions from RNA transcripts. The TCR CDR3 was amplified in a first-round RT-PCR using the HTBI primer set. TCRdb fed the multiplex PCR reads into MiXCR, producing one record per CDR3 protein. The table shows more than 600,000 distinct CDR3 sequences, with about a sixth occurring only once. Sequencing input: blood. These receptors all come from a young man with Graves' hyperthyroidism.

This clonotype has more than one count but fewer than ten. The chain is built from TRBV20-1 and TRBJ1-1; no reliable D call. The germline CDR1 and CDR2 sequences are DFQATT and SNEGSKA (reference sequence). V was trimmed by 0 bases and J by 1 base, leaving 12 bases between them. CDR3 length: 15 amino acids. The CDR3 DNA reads TGCAGTGCTAGAGACATCAGAAGCGGGAACACTGAAGCTTTCTTT. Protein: CSARDIRSGNTEAFF.

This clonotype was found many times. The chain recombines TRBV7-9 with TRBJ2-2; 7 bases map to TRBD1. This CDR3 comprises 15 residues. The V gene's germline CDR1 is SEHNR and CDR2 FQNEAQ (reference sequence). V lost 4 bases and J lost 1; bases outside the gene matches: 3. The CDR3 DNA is TGTGCCAGCAGCTCGTGGACAGGGAACACCGGGGAGCTGTTTTTT. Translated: CASSSWTGNTGELFF.

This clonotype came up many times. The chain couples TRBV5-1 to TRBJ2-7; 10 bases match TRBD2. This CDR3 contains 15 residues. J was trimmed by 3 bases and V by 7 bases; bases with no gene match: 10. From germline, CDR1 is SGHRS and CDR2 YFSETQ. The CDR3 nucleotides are TGCGCCAGCCGCCCTTCCGGGACTAGCGTCTACGAGCAGTACTTC. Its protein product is CASRPSGTSVYEQYF.

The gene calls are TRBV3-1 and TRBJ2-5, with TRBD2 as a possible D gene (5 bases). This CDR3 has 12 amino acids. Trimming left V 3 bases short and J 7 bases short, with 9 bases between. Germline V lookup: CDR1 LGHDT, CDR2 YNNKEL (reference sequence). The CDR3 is CASSQSEGTQYF. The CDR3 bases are TGTGCCAGCAGCCAGTCTGAGGGGACCCAGTACTTC.

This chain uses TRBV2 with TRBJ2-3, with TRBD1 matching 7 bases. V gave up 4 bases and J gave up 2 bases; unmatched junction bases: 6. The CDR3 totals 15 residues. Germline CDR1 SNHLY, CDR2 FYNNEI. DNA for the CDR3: TGTGCCAGCAGTGGGAGAACAGGGGTCACAGATACGCAGTATTTT. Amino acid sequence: CASSGRTGVTDTQYF.

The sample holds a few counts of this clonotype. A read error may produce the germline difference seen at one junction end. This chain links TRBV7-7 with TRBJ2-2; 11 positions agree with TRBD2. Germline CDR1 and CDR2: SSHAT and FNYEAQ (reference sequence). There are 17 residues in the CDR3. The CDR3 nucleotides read TGTGCTAGCAGCTTTGGTAGCGGGAGGGCAAACACCGGGGAGCTGTTTTTT. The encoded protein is CASSFGSGRANTGELFF.

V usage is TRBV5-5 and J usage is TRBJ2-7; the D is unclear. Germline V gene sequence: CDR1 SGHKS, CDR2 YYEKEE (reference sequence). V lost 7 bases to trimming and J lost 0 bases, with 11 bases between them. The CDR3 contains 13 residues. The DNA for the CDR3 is TGTGCCAGCCGAATCAAGAGCTCCTACGAGCAGTACTTC. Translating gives CASRIKSSYEQYF.

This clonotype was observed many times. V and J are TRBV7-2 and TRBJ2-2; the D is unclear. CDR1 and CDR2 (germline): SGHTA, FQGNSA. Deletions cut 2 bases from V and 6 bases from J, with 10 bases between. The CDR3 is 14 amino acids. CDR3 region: CASSLQAGAGELFF. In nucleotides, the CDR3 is TGTGCCAGCAGCTTACAAGCAGGCGCCGGGGAGCTGTTTTTT.

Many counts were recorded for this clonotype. The CDR3 DNA reads as TGCGCCAGCAGCTTGGACCCCGAGTCCTACGAGCAGTACTTC. It yields the protein CASSLDPESYEQYF. The gene calls are TRBV5-1 and TRBJ2-7, with D unclear. Germline V gene lookup returns CDR1 SGHRS and CDR2 YFSETQ. The ends were cut back, 0 bases at V and 1 base at J, with 8 bases in the middle. This CDR3 has 14 residues.

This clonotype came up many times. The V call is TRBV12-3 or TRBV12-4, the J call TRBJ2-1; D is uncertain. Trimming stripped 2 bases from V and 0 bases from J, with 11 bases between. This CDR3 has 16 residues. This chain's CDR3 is CASSLPGQSSYNEQFF. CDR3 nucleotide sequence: TGTGCCAGCAGTTTACCGGGCCAGAGCTCCTACAATGAGCAGTTCTTC.

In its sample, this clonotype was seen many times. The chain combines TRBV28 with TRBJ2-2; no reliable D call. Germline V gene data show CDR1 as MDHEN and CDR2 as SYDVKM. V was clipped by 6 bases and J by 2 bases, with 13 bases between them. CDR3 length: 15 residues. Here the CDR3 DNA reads TGTGCCAGCAGGCTTATCAGCCCCAACACCGGGGAGCTGTTTTTT. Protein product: CASRLISPNTGELFF.

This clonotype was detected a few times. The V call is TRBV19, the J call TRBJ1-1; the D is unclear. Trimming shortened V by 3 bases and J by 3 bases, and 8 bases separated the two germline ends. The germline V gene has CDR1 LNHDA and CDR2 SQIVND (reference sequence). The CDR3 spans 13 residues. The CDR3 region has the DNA TGTGCCAGTAGTATCTTTAGGGACACTGAAGCTTTCTTT. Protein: CASSIFRDTEAFF.

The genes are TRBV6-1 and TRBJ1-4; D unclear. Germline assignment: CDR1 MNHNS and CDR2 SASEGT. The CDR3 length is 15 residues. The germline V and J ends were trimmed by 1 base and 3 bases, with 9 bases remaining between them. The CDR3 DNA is TGTGCCAGCAGTGAAGACCGCAATCCTAATGAAAAACTGTTTTTT. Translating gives CASSEDRNPNEKLFF.

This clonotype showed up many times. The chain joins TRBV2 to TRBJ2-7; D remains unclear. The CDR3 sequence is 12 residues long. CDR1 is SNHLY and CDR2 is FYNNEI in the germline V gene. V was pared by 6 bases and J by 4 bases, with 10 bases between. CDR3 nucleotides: TGTGCCAGCAGCGTGACTGGGTACGAGCAGTACTTC. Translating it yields CASSVTGYEQYF.

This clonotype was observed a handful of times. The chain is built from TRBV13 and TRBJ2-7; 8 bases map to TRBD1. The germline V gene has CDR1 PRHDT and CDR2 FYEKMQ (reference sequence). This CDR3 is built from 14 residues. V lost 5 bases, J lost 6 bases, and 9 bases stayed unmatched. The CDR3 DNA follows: TGTGCCAGCAGCCGGCGAACACAGGGGGTCGAGCAGTACTTC. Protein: CASSRRTQGVEQYF.

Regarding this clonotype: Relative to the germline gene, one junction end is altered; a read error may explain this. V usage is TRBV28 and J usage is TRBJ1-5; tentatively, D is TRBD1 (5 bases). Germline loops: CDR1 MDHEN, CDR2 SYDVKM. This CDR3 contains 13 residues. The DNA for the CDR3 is TGTGCCAGCAGTTTAACAGGCAATCAGTCCCAGCATTTT. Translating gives CASSLTGNQSQHF. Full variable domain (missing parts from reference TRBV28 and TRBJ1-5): DVKVTQSSRYLVKRTGEKVFLECVQDMDHENMFWYRQDPGLGLRLIYFSYDVKMKEKGDIPEGYSVSREKKERFSLILESASTNQTSMYLCASSLTGNQSQHFGDGTRLSIL.

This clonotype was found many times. The CDR3 nucleotides read TGTGCCTGGAACGGTCTAGCGGGAGATACGCAGTATTTT. It codes for CAWNGLAGDTQYF. This chain joins TRBV30 and TRBJ2-3; 8 bases are a match to TRBD2. V lost 4 bases to trimming and J lost 5 bases; unmatched junction nucleotides: 5. This CDR3 is built from 13 residues. Germline V gene sequence: CDR1 GTSNPN, CDR2 SVGIG (reference sequence).

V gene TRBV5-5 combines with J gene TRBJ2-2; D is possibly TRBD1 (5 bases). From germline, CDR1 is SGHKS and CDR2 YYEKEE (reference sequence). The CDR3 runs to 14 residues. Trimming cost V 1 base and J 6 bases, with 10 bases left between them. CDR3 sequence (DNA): TGTGCCAGCAGCTTGTTAGGGGAAGCCGGGGAGCTGTTTTTT. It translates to CASSLLGEAGELFF.

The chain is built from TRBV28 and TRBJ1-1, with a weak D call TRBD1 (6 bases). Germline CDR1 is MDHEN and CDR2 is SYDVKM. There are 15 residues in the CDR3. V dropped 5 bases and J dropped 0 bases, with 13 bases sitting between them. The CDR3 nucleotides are TGTGCCAGCAGTCCAAGACAGGACCTGAACACTGAAGCTTTCTTT. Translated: CASSPRQDLNTEAFF.

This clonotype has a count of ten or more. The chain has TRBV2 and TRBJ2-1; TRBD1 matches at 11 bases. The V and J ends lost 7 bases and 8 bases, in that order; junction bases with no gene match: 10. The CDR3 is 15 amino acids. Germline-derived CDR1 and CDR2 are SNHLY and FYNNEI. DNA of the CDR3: TGTGCCAGCAATTATCCGGGACAGGGGGTCGATGAGCAGTTCTTC. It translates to CASNYPGQGVDEQFF.

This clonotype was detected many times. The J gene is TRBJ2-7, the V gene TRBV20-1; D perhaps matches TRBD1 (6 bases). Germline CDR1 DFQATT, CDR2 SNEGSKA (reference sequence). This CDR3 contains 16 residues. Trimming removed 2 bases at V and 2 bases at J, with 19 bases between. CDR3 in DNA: TGCAGTGCTAGACCAACAGGGTCCGCCTTTACCTACGAGCAGTACTTC. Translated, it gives CSARPTGSAFTYEQYF.

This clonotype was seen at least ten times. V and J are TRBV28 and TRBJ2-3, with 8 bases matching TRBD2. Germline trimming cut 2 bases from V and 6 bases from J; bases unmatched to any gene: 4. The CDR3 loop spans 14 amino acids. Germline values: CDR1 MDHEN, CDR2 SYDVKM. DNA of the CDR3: TGTGCCAGCAGTTTAGCGGGAGGAGTTGATACGCAGTATTTT. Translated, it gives CASSLAGGVDTQYF.

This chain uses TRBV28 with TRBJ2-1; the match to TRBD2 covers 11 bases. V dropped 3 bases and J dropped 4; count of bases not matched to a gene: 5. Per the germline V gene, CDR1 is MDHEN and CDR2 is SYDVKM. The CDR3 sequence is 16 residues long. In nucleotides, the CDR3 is TGTGCCAGCAGTTTCACTAGCGGGAGTAGGTACAATGAGCAGTTCTTC. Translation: CASSFTSGSRYNEQFF.